Below are 2 T cell receptor beta chains sequenced from a single sample in a study of T cell responses to AZD1222 COVID-19 vaccine (dated by TCRdb to the early 2020s). What this sample's time point label stands for: baseline before first vaccination. Library preparation employed the immunoSEQ multiplex PCR assay. TCRdb limited this immuneACCESS table to in-frame rearrangements with V and J called. A share of clones is missing; checked studies link under half to unresolved V genes, and the rest is unexplained. This sample holds 100,000 or so clones; about 86% were observed only once. The ten biggest clones cover around 3.2% of the sample. The material was peripheral blood, obtained on day 0 of AZD1222 vaccination. Receptors originate from an adult in good health.

The chain joins TRBV7-8 to TRBJ2-3; D uncertain. Germline V gene sequence: CDR1 SGHVS, CDR2 FQNEAQ. The CDR3 loop spans 14 amino acids. V was shortened by 1 base and J by 9 bases, with 14 bases between the two germline ends. The CDR3 DNA follows: TGTGCCAGCAGCTTAGGTGGCTTAGTCAGGACGCAGTATTTT. The encoded protein is CASSLGGLVRTQYF.

The chain carries TRBV6-2 or TRBV6-3 and TRBJ2-2, with D hard to call. With 1 base removed from V and 5 bases from J, the gap between germline ends came to 2 bases. Germline assignment: CDR1 MNHEY and CDR2 SVGEGT. The CDR3 totals 12 residues. CDR3 in DNA: TGTGCCAGCAGTTACTTGACCGGGGAGCTGTTTTTT. Amino acid sequence: CASSYLTGELFF.